This T cell receptor beta chain was captured in a study of response to subunit inactivated influenza vaccine. Each CDR3 protein is one row after TCRdb ran MiXCR on the RT-PCR reads. The table lists about 500,000 distinct CDR3 sequences, 10% to 15% of them singletons. The CDR3 runs to 11 residues. Trimming pared 6 bases from V and 13 bases from J, leaving 13 bases between. The chain combines TRBV12-3 or TRBV12-4 with TRBJ2-1, with D possibly TRBD2 on 6 matching bases. Sample: PBMCs from blood, taken about 6 weeks after vaccination. The origin of this receptor is a man in his fifties who received an inactivated influenza vaccine. CDR3 bases: TGTGCCAGCAGCCTTAGGGACTCCCAGTTCTTC. Protein product: CASSLRDSQFF.